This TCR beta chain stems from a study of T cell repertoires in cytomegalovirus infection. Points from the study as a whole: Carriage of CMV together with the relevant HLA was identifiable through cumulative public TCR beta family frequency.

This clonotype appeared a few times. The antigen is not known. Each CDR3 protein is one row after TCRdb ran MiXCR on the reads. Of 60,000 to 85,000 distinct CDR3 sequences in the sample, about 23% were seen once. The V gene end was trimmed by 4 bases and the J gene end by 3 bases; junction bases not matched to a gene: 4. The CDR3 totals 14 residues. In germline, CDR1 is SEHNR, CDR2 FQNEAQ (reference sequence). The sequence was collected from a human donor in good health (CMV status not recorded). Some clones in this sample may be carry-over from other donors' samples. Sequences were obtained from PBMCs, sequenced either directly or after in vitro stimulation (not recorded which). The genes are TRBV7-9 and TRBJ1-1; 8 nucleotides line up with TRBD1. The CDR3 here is CASSSRGQDTEAFF. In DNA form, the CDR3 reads TGTGCCAGCAGCTCCAGGGGGCAGGACACTGAAGCTTTCTTT.